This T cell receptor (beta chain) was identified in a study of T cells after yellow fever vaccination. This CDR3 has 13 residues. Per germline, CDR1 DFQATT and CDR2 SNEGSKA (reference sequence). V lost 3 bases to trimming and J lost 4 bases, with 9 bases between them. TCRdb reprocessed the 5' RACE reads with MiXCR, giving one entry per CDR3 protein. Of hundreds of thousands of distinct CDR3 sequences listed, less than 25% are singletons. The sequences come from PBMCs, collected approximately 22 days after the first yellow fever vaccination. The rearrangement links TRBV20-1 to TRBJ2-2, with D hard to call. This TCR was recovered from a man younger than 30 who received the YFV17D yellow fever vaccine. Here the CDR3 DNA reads TGCAGTGCTAGTTTCAGTGGCACCGGGGAGCTGTTTTTT. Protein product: CSASFSGTGELFF.